These 11 T cell receptor beta chains came from one sample sequenced in a study of human T cells and chemical hapten exposure. One entry per CDR3 protein results from TCRdb running MiXCR on the RACE reads. The data show more than 300,000 distinct CDR3 sequences, with 4.5% to 6% seen just once and about 2.5% held by the top ten. Described time point: pre-sensitization, week 0. As for treatment: therapeutic diphenylcyclopropenone sensitization with weekly scalp DPC. The source material was whole blood, sampled in connection with sensitization to the hapten diphenylcyclopropenone (DPC). The receptor set was obtained from a woman in her fifties or sixties with alopecia areata. Some clones in this sample may be carry-over from other donors' samples.

The rearrangement joins TRBV27 to TRBJ1-2, with D unresolved. The CDR3 loop spans 13 amino acids. CDR1 is MNHEY, CDR2 SMNVEV, per germline (reference sequence). The V end was cut by 2 bases, the J end by 3 bases, with 7 bases between. CDR3 DNA sequence: TGTGCCAGCAGTTTAGGTGCCTACTATGGCTACACCTTC. Its translation is CASSLGAYYGYTF.

This clonotype was counted a few times. The rearrangement uses TRBV5-1 and TRBJ2-2; TRBD2 matches 8 bases. The CDR3 runs to 15 residues. Germline-derived CDR1 and CDR2 are SGHRS and YFSETQ. The junction had 11 bases not matched to a gene; V was cut back by 7 bases and J by 6 bases. The CDR3 sequence: CASVPAGAAAGELFF. DNA for the CDR3: TGCGCCAGCGTCCCAGCGGGAGCAGCCGCCGGGGAGCTGTTTTTT.

This clonotype was observed many times. This chain links TRBV20-1 with TRBJ2-6; a weak D match, TRBD2 (5 bases). The CDR3 runs 16 residues. Germline V CDR1 and CDR2: DFQATT, SNEGSKA (reference sequence). V was clipped by 3 bases and J by 0 bases, with 12 bases between them. The CDR3 sequence: CSASPGGISGANVLTF. The CDR3 DNA sequence: TGCAGTGCTAGTCCCGGAGGTATCTCTGGGGCCAACGTCCTGACTTTC.

This clonotype was observed at least ten times. J is TRBJ1-2 and V is TRBV3-1; D is perhaps TRBD1 (5 bases). This CDR3 comprises 12 residues. The germline gives CDR1 LGHDT, CDR2 YNNKEL (reference sequence). Trimming removed 2 bases from V and 13 bases from J, with 14 bases in between. The CDR3 is CASSQSGGAITF. DNA of the CDR3: TGTGCCAGCAGCCAATCAGGAGGGGCCATCACCTTC.

There are many counts of this clonotype. CDR3 DNA: TGTGCCAGCAGTCCCCCCTCTTTTGGGTCTTTGGCCCAATTGAACACTGAAGCTTTCTTT. This translates into CASSPPSFGSLAQLNTEAFF. The gene calls are TRBV27 and TRBJ1-1; no definite D call. Trimming removed 5 bases at V and 0 bases at J, with 28 bases between. The CDR3 extends over 20 amino acids. Per germline, CDR1 MNHEY and CDR2 SMNVEV (reference sequence).

A few counts support this clonotype. The CDR3: CASSLSGTADTQYF. Here the CDR3 DNA reads TGTGCCAGCAGCCTTAGCGGGACCGCAGATACGCAGTATTTT. The V and J genes are TRBV4-2 and TRBJ2-3, with 8 bases fitting TRBD2. In germline, CDR1 is LGHNA, CDR2 YNFKEQ. Trimming took 4 bases from V and 4 from J; bases not matched to a gene: 4. The CDR3 has 14 residues.

This clonotype was detected ten times or more. The chain carries TRBV25-1 and TRBJ1-4; 7 nucleotides align to TRBD1. The germline V gene has CDR1 MGHDK and CDR2 SYGVNS. The V and J ends lost 6 bases and 5 bases, in that order; junction bases with no gene match: 3. The CDR3 covers 13 residues. CDR3 region: CASRDRKNEKLFF. In DNA, the CDR3 is TGTGCCAGCAGGGACAGGAAGAATGAAAAACTGTTTTTT.

This clonotype has ten or more counts. The chain uses TRBV12-3 or TRBV12-4 and TRBJ1-2, with D tentatively TRBD1 (5 bases). Trimming pared 10 bases from V and 7 bases from J, leaving 13 bases between. This CDR3 has 11 amino acids. CDR3 amino acids: CAILRVRGYTF. The DNA for the CDR3 is TGTGCCATCCTCAGGGTGCGTGGCTACACCTTC.

There are many counts of this clonotype. The V call is TRBV29-1, the J call TRBJ2-1; 8 positions agree with TRBD1. The CDR3 has 15 amino acids. J lost 0 bases, V lost 3 bases, and 4 bases had no gene match. CDR1 is SQVTM and CDR2 is ANQGSEA in the germline V gene. As DNA, the CDR3 is TGCAGCGTTGACCGACAGGGGAACTCCTACAATGAGCAGTTCTTC. Translating it yields CSVDRQGNSYNEQFF.

The chain combines TRBV28 with TRBJ1-2, with D hard to call. Germline V gene sequence: CDR1 MDHEN, CDR2 SYDVKM. This CDR3 has 13 amino acids. The V and J ends lost 2 bases and 5 bases respectively, with 9 bases between them. The CDR3 DNA is TGTGCCAGCAGTTTAAGCCCAGAGTATGGCTACACCTTC. Its protein is CASSLSPEYGYTF.

This clonotype showed up many times. V is TRBV5-6 and J is TRBJ2-7, with 7 bases that match TRBD1. Unmatched junction bases numbered 3, after V lost 4 bases and J lost 2 bases. Looked up from germline, CDR1 is SGHDT and CDR2 is YYEEEE. The CDR3 runs 13 residues. This CDR3 is CASSQGQPYEQYF. The CDR3 DNA reads TGTGCCAGCAGCCAGGGACAGCCCTACGAGCAGTACTTC.